The 9 T cell receptor beta chains in this list originate from one sample, sequenced in a study of OX40 agonist ivuxolimab in advanced cancers. Assay used: immunoSEQ multiplex PCR; TCRdb lists only in-frame clones, some missing. This table has tens of thousands of clones, roughly 84% appearing once. This specimen was CD4+ or CD8+ T cells sorted from blood, taken in a trial of the OX40 agonist ivuxolimab. These receptors were collected from an adult with an advanced solid tumor such as melanoma, head and neck, liver or kidney cancer.

CDR3 protein: CSASGLRKFF. The CDR3 region has the DNA TGCAGTGCTAGTGGACTAAGAAAGTTCTTC. The rearrangement joins TRBV20-1 to TRBJ2-1; D may be TRBD2 (6 bases). Trimming stripped 3 bases from V and 14 bases from J, with 11 bases between. This CDR3 has 10 amino acids. Germline loops: CDR1 DFQATT, CDR2 SNEGSKA (reference sequence).

The V call is TRBV28, the J call TRBJ2-4; 8 nucleotides agree with TRBD2. The CDR3 is 20 residues long. Trimming cost V 4 bases and J 0 bases; bases outside gene matches: 17. Germline-derived CDR1 and CDR2 are MDHEN and SYDVKM. The CDR3 here is CASSSPTSARPDLAKNIQYF. The CDR3 DNA reads as TGTGCCAGCAGTTCCCCGACTAGCGCCAGACCGGACTTAGCCAAAAACATTCAGTACTTC. The variable domain in full, with the rest retrieved from reference TRBV28 and TRBJ2-4, is DVKVTQSSRYLVKRTGEKVFLECVQDMDHENMFWYRQDPGLGLRLIYFSYDVKMKEKGDIPEGYSVSREKKERFSLILESASTNQTSMYLCASSSPTSARPDLAKNIQYFGAGTRLSVL.

This clone was detected once. This chain joins TRBV15 and TRBJ2-7; D perhaps matches TRBD1 (6 bases). The ends were cut back, 3 bases at V and 6 bases at J, with 9 bases in the middle. CDR1 is LNHNV and CDR2 is YYDKDF in the germline V gene (reference sequence). The CDR3 loop spans 12 amino acids. The CDR3 is CATSRQGIEQYF. The DNA for the CDR3 is TGTGCCACCAGCAGGCAGGGGATCGAGCAGTACTTC.

V is TRBV11-3 and J is TRBJ2-5, with 7 nucleotides matching TRBD1. CDR3 length: 14 amino acids. Trimming took 2 bases from V and 3 from J; bases not matched to a gene: 3. Germline-derived CDR1 and CDR2 are SGHNT and YENEEA. CDR3 DNA sequence: TGTGCCAGCAGCTTATCGACAGGGAAAGAGACCCAGTACTTC. Protein sequence: CASSLSTGKETQYF.

The chain uses TRBV7-2 and TRBJ2-5; weak D call: TRBD2 (5 bases). This CDR3 contains 14 residues. The germline V gene has CDR1 SGHTA and CDR2 FQGNSA. V shed 7 bases and J shed 6 bases, with 18 bases lying between them. The CDR3 DNA reads TGTGCCAGCACCCTAATAGCTAGCCGACAGACCCAGTACTTC. This translates into CASTLIASRQTQYF. Full variable domain (rest looked up from reference TRBV7-2 and TRBJ2-5): GAGVSQSPSNKVTEKGKDVELRCDPISGHTALYWYRQSLGQGLEFLIYFQGNSAPDKSGLPSDRFSAERTGGSVSTLTIQRTQQEDSAVYLCASTLIASRQTQYFGPGTRLLVL.

V and J are TRBV4-2 and TRBJ2-7, with D perhaps TRBD2 (7 bases). The V end lost 3 bases, the J end lost 5 bases, and 23 bases lay between the germline ends. Germline-derived CDR1 and CDR2 are LGHNA and YNFKEQ. This CDR3 is built from 17 residues. CDR3 loop: CASSQGGLRRALNEQYF. For the CDR3, the DNA is TGTGCCAGCAGCCAGGGGGGGCTGCGGCGGGCCCTCAACGAGCAGTACTTC.

This chain uses TRBV2 with TRBJ2-1; no clear D gene. The CDR3 has 12 amino acids. Germline V CDR1 and CDR2: SNHLY, FYNNEI. V was trimmed by 4 bases and J by 5 bases, leaving 6 bases between them. The CDR3 protein is CASSGFDNEQFF. CDR3 in DNA: TGTGCCAGCAGTGGGTTCGACAATGAGCAGTTCTTC. Drawing the rest from reference TRBV2 and TRBJ2-1, the complete variable domain is EPEVTQTPSHQVTQMGQEVILRCVPISNHLYFYWYRQILGQKVEFLVSFYNNEISEKSEIFDDQFSVERPDGSNFTLKIRSTKLEDSAMYFCASSGFDNEQFFGPGTRLTVL.

This clone has only a few counts. This chain links TRBV2 with TRBJ2-7; TRBD2 agrees at 8 bases. Losses at the gene ends were 7 bases for V and 6 bases for J; bases not matched to a gene: 8. This CDR3 is built from 13 residues. Per germline, CDR1 SNHLY and CDR2 FYNNEI. The DNA for the CDR3 is TGTGCCAGCACGGGGGGGGGCACTGGCGAGCAGTACTTC. This codes for CASTGGGTGEQYF.

There are a few counts of this clone. The chain joins TRBV19 to TRBJ1-5, with TRBD1 identical over 10 bases. The CDR3 contains 16 residues. V shed 10 bases and J 5 bases; nucleotides not matched to a gene: 14. Germline CDR1 LNHDA, CDR2 SQIVND (reference sequence). The CDR3 is CATDYRDRGADQPQHF. For the CDR3, the DNA is TGTGCCACCGATTACCGGGACAGGGGTGCGGATCAGCCCCAGCATTTT.